Described below is a single T cell receptor beta chain sequence and its context. The specificity of this receptor is unknown. The sample holds no much larger clone one base away, and base qualities are not on file. Patients with a history of autoimmune disease or receiving systemic immunosuppression were excluded from the trial. Peripheral blood for TCR sequencing was collected from all dose cohorts at baseline, on cycle 4 day 1, and on cycle 7 day 1. The samples were drawn from a first-in-human, open-label, multicenter phase I dose-escalation trial of ivuxolimab. Adults with locally advanced or metastatic head and neck squamous cell, hepatocellular, melanoma or renal cell carcinoma were enrolled in the trial. Before TCR sequencing, CD4+ T cells and CD8+ T cells from peripheral blood were sorted into separate populations. As encoded in the germline V gene, CDR1 is SQVTM while CDR2 is ANQGSEA. Reading from cysteine to phenylalanine, the CDR3 counts 13 amino acids. Left in the record is the CDR3 DNA by itself, 39 bases read in frame from the first base. At the junction V is shortened by 6 bases and J by 0 bases, with 11 bases in between.

The data were obtained in a study of OX40 agonist ivuxolimab in advanced cancers. General notes on the study: Ivuxolimab, which targeted the costimulatory receptor OX40 (CD134), was an agonistic, fully human IgG2 monoclonal antibody. Of the approximately 50 patients in dose escalation, about 19 had hepatocellular carcinoma, roughly 15 had melanoma, 9 had renal cell carcinoma and 9 had head and neck cancer. Partial responses were achieved by three dose-escalation patients, of whom one had hepatocellular carcinoma and two had cutaneous melanoma. The monotherapy dose-escalation portion (N of about 47 patients) of the phase I ivuxolimab trial is reported in the paper. Peripheral TCRbeta sequencing was intended to test whether TCR sequence diversity was altered and clonal T-cell expansion was caused by ivuxolimab. Intravenous ivuxolimab was administered to patients every 2 weeks at six dose levels: 0.01, 0.1, 0.3, 1.5, 3 and 10 mg/kg. In the dose-escalation cohort, roughly 80% of patients were male, and the mean age was about 55 years, with a range of roughly 20 to 80. Prior anti-PD-1, anti-PD-L1 or anti-CTLA-4 therapy was permitted, and approximately 42% of dose-escalation patients had received checkpoint inhibitors.

What the authors observed across the whole study: Low levels of normalized T-cell clonal expansion were also seen in some patients who did not respond. Clonal expansion of both CD4+ and CD8+ blood T cells was observed from baseline to week 6 at doses 0.1 to 3.0 mg/kg. On average, CD8+ T cells showed more expanded clones than CD4+ T cells after ivuxolimab. Partial responders in the 0.1-3.0 mg/kg groups had among the lowest normalized peripheral clonal expansion, especially among CD8+ T cells. Which antigens the clonally expanded peripheral T cells were specific for was not determined.

Genomic DNA was isolated from the sorted cells so that the TCRbeta CDR3 region could be sequenced. The immunoSEQ Assay was used for sequencing of TCRbeta CDR3 regions. TCRdb provides this immuneACCESS table in a form limited to in-frame rearrangements. Some clones are lacking; in checked studies, under half of them reflect an unresolved V gene, and why the rest are absent is not known. The sample data list tens of thousands of clones, and just under 90% of these were observed just once. Clones ranked in the top ten supply 0.4% to 0.65% of the sample. The chain is assembled from TRBV29-1 and TRBJ1-1; the D gene is perhaps TRBD1, on 5 matching bases. This material consisted of CD4+ or CD8+ T cells sorted from blood, taken in a trial of the OX40 agonist ivuxolimab. This receptor was taken from an adult with an advanced solid tumor such as melanoma, head and neck, liver or kidney cancer. The sequenced DNA is TGCAGCGTGGGGACCGACATGAACACTGAAGCTTTCTTT. This sequence encodes CSVGTDMNTEAFF.